The present entry profiles one T cell receptor (beta chain) with its context. This clonotype came up many times. Its antigen remains undetermined. No much larger clone is present one base from it, and per-base qualities are unavailable. This sample was taken from a study of regulatory T cells in long-lasting Graves disease (dated by TCRdb to about 2021). Regarding the study in general: In the newly diagnosed Graves' disease group, patients had been taking antithyroid drugs for less than 3 months. A total of roughly 35 samples underwent TCR sequencing: about 13 from persistent and about 20 from newly diagnosed Graves' disease patients. This study used TCR sequencing and RNA sequencing of peripheral blood to compare persistent Graves' disease patients against newly diagnosed Graves' disease patients. The study was registered as a clinical trial and conducted in China.

Overall results and qualifications from the work: Patients with persistent disease shared more public clonotypes (around 3,000) than newly diagnosed patients did (966). Because the primary lesion, thyroid tissue, could not be accessed, the study looked at peripheral blood alone. The authors noted that the small sample size was a limitation that may lower accuracy. Compared with newly diagnosed patients, patients with persistent Graves' disease had lower TCR Shannon entropy and fewer highly expanded clones, which suggests clonal expansion. Only the TCR beta chain was sequenced and analyzed.

The sample's time point label is to be understood as: newly diagnosed GD, antithyroid drugs for less than 3 months. RNA was extracted from PBMCs in TRIzol for both TCR sequencing and RNA sequencing. The diagnosis of Graves' disease was made according to American Thyroid Association guidelines. Recruitment of patients was carried out at an endocrinology department in Xi'an, China. Each patient gave approximately 8.8 milliliters of peripheral blood, collected in an EDTA anticoagulant tube. Ficoll Paque Plus density gradient separation was used to isolate PBMCs, and no further T cell sorting was performed. RNA quality was checked with an Agilent 2100 Bioanalyzer and agarose gel, and concentration with a NanoDrop 2000. The library was generated by multiplex PCR. Reads for this sample came from an Illumina HiSeq 4000. To build TCR beta libraries, CDR3 regions were amplified by Arm-PCR using iRepertoire HTBI primers. PCR products were gel purified before sequencing. On the authors' methods: Across samples, about 63 TRBV and 13 to 15 TRBJ segments were identified and used for gene usage analysis of CDR3 amino acid clonotypes. Filtered high-quality paired reads were merged into contigs using COPE and FqMerger. BLAST was used to align contigs to the IMGT TRBV, TRBD and TRBJ reference genes, and CDR3 was defined following IMGT. Highly expanded clones were defined as clonotypes with a frequency above 0.1%. Shannon entropy served as the measure of repertoire diversity, while the Gini coefficient captured V-J evenness. Public clonotypes were defined as clonotypes shared by more than one individual. TCRdb trimmed public reads at Q25 via fastp, called clones via MiXCR and kept in-frame beta chains. Each entry is one CDR3 protein sequence, shown with its most common DNA and genes. TCRdb, not the authors, supplied the V and J calls. Across this sample there are some 340,000 distinct CDR3 sequences, with about 12% seen only once. Clones ranked in the top ten supply 15% to 20% of the sample.

This same sample was also taken into another study, of T cells in Graves' hyperthyroidism and ophthalmopathy. In that second paper, the authors write: Stable Graves' hyperthyroidism was defined as no progression to ophthalmopathy during 18 months of follow-up. Hyperthyroidism patients were newly diagnosed, with disease duration under 2 months, and aged 18 to 65 years. Exclusion was applied to patients with uncontrolled infections, other autoimmune diseases, pregnancy or lactation. Diagnoses were based on clinical symptoms, serum thyroxine and TRAb, thyroid ultrasound and orbital computed tomography. The first round of RT-PCR for the TCR CDR3 was performed with the HTBI primer set and the Qiagen OneStep RT-PCR kit. Blood samples also contained most of the expanded thyroid clonotypes (frequency above 0.001), which suggests that blood repertoires may reflect thyroid immune responses. A model built on a 13 V-J signature distinguished ophthalmopathy from stable hyperthyroidism, reaching 85% to 90% sensitivity and under 84% specificity in cross-validation and 80%/75% in testing. In validation, the model predicted progression to ophthalmopathy with about 71% sensitivity and over 72% specificity, a median of 6.5 months before onset. TCR V-J signatures able to tell the groups apart were searched for in a discovery cohort of 100 patients, of whom about 40 had Graves' ophthalmopathy and 55 to 65 had stable Graves' hyperthyroidism. An independent validation cohort of under 20 hyperthyroidism patients and 15 or so patients who later progressed to ophthalmopathy tested prospective prediction of ophthalmopathy. The approximately 100 discovery patients were divided at random into training and test sets in a 7:3 ratio. The study also compared thyroid tissue and blood T-cell repertoires from 6 or 7 Graves' hyperthyroidism patients. After sampling, hyperthyroidism patients received methimazole starting at 30 mg daily, and ophthalmopathy patients received high-dose intravenous methylprednisolone. The libraries were constructed in a second round of multiplex PCR and then size-selected and purified. Libraries were sequenced paired-end with 100 bp reads on an Illumina HiSeq2000. SOAPnuke was used to process the raw data, removing reads that contained adapters or uncalled bases, had a mean Phred below 15, or lacked an exact match to the constant primer or identifier. COPE v1.2.5 was used to merge the high-quality paired reads, and each unique nucleotide sequence was defined as a clonotype. MiTCR v1.1 was used to align clonotypes to the IMGT TRBV, TRBD and TRBJ reference segments. Analysis was restricted to V-J combinations with a frequency above 0.0001, which covered approximately 99% of repertoires. A TCS score was defined as the ratio of F50 (clonal expansion) to E x V (chaos), with BLOSUM62-based TCRdist applied between CDR3 peptides within each V-J. Welch's t-statistics and random forest reduced roughly 530 V-J features to fewer than 15, which were used in a naive Bayes classifier (R e1071). Sample size was not statistically predetermined, and blinding of investigators to group allocation was not performed. The paper reports TCR Vbeta CDR3 sequencing of 130 to 150 peripheral blood samples: fewer than 50 ophthalmopathy, around 80 hyperthyroidism and around 17 progressor patients.

The sequence derives from a young woman with Graves disease. Donor details come from another sample of the same person, matched by shared clones. Source: peripheral blood mononuclear cells (PBMCs), taken at new diagnosis, from a patient treated with antithyroid drugs.

CDR3 region: CASSQDVRAGTDTQYF. The sequence in DNA is TGTGCCAGCAGCCAAGATGTAAGGGCCGGAACAGATACGCAGTATTTT. In this chain, TRBV3-1 is recombined with TRBJ2-3; no D gene can be assigned with confidence. A distance of 13 bases separates the germline ends of V and J, which lose 0 bases and 3 bases respectively. Including the terminal cysteine and phenylalanine, the CDR3 comprises 16 residues. Only CDR3 DNA remains: 48 bases, in frame from the first base. CDR1 LGHDT and CDR2 YNNKEL are derived from the germline V gene (reference sequence).